This T cell receptor (beta chain) was sequenced in a study of blood T cell repertoires in COVID-19. Across the study: Samples representing acute and convalescent COVID-19 were sourced from the United States, Italy and Spain. Sample material is recorded as cDNA or gDNA derived from T cells, B-cell-depleted T cells, or PBMCs.

This CDR3 contains 16 residues. Deletions cut 2 bases from V and 1 base from J, with 12 bases between. Germline-derived CDR1 and CDR2 are MNHNS and SASEGT. Per the original data handling: Reference gene primer amplification gave nucleated cell count estimates. TCRdb's copy holds only in-frame clones and misses some; the assay was immunoSEQ multiplex PCR. V and J calls and clone size follow that table, whereas D and trimming were derived from the DNA. Among 150,000 to 200,000 clones listed, around 87% were seen once. The clonotype originates from a man aged 35 to 55 with active or convalescent COVID-19. Input material: peripheral blood. V and J are TRBV6-1 and TRBJ1-3; maybe TRBD1 (5 bases). Here the CDR3 reads CASSEWAGQSGNTIYF. CDR3 nucleotide sequence: TGTGCCAGCAGTGAATGGGCAGGGCAATCTGGAAACACCATATATTTT.